The clone carrying this TCR beta chain was seen a handful of times. As yet, its antigen is unknown. Germline CDR1 reads SQVTM; CDR2 reads ANQGSEA. V dropped 1 base and J dropped 7; count of bases not matched to a gene: 5. The CDR3 sequence is 15 residues long. This record belongs to a study of identical twins. Findings and limits, study-wide: Less excess twin sharing appeared in beta out-of-frame sequences. There was an excess of low generation probability in the out-of-frame alpha sequences that twins shared. Fewer insertions were carried by abundant cord blood beta clonotypes, but none was seen in memory repertoires.

A universal primer site was created by template switching, with the cDNA bearing unique molecular identifiers. TCRdb independently ran MiXCR on the 5' RACE reads; one entry per CDR3 protein. The repertoire consists of some 570,000 distinct CDR3 sequences, with approximately 20% occurring once and the leading ten covering about 0.5%. This same sample was also part of a study on yellow fever vaccine responses in identical twins.

The clonotype comes from a woman under 30 in good health. The chain has TRBV29-1 and TRBJ2-2; 11 bases line up with TRBD2. Material for sequencing was CD4+ T cells sorted from blood. The CDR3 loop reads CSVEVGLAGNGELFF. In DNA, the CDR3 is TGCAGCGTTGAAGTCGGACTAGCGGGTAACGGGGAGCTGTTTTTT.